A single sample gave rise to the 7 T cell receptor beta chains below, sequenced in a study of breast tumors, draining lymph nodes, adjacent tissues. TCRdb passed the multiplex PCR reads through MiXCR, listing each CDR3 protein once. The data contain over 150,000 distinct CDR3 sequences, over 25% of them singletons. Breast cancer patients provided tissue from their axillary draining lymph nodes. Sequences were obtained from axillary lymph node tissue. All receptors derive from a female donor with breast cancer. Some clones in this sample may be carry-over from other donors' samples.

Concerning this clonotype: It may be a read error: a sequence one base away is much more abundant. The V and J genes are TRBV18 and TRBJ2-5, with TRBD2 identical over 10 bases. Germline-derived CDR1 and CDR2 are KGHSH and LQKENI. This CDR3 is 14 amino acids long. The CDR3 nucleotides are TGTGCCAGCTCACCCCTAGCGGGAGAAGAGGCCCAGTACTTC. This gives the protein CASSPLAGEEAQYF.

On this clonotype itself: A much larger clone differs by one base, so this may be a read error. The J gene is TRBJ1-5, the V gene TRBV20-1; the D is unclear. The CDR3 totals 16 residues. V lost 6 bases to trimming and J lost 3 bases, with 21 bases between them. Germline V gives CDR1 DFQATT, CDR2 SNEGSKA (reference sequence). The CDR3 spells CSARFGHRRPNQPQHF. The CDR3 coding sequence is TGCAGTGCCAGATTCGGGCACAGAAGGCCCAATCAGCCCCAGCATTTT.

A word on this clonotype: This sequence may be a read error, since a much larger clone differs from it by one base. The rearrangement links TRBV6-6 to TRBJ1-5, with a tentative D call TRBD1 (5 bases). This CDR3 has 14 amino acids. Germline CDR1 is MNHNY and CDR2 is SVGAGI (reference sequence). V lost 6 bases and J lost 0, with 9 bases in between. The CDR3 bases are TGTGCCAGCAGGCGACAGACTAGCAATCAGCCCCAGCATTTT. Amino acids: CASRRQTSNQPQHF.

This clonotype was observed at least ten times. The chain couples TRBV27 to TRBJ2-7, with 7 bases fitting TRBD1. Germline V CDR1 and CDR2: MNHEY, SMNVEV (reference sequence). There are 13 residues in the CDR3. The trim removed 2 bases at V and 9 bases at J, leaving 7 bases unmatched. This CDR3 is CASSLTVGQVQYF. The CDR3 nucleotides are TGTGCCAGCAGTTTAACAGTCGGACAGGTGCAGTACTTC.

CDR3 amino acids: CASSPNPGLAGEWGTQYF. The CDR3 coding sequence is TGTGCCAGCAGCCCTAACCCCGGACTAGCGGGGGAATGGGGGACCCAGTACTTC. The V call is TRBV7-9, the J call TRBJ2-5, with 13 bases that match TRBD2. CDR3 length equals 18 residues. Germline CDR1 and CDR2: SEHNR and FQNEAQ (reference sequence). V was pared by 5 bases and J by 7 bases, with 16 bases of the junction left unmatched.

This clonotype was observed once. CDR3 protein: CATSRGARVHEQYF. DNA for the CDR3: TGTGCCACCAGCAGAGGGGCCAGGGTCCACGAGCAGTACTTC. This chain links TRBV15 with TRBJ2-7, with D perhaps TRBD1 (5 bases). Germline CDR1 and CDR2: LNHNV and YYDKDF (reference sequence). Trimming took off 1 base at V and 5 bases at J, with 12 bases between the two ends. This CDR3 is built from 14 residues.

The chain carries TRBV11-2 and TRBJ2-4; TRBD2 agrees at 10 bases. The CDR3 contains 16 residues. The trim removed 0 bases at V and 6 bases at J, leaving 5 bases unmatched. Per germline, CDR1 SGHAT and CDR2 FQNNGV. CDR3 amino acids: CASSLEGGLATNIQYF. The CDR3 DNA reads TGTGCCAGCAGCTTAGAAGGGGGACTAGCGACAAACATTCAGTACTTC. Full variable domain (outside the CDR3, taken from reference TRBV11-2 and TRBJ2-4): EAGVAQSPRYKIIEKRQSVAFWCNPISGHATLYWYQQILGQGPKLLIQFQNNGVVDDSQLPKDRFSAERLKGVDSTLKIQPAKLEDSAVYLCASSLEGGLATNIQYFGAGTRLSVL.